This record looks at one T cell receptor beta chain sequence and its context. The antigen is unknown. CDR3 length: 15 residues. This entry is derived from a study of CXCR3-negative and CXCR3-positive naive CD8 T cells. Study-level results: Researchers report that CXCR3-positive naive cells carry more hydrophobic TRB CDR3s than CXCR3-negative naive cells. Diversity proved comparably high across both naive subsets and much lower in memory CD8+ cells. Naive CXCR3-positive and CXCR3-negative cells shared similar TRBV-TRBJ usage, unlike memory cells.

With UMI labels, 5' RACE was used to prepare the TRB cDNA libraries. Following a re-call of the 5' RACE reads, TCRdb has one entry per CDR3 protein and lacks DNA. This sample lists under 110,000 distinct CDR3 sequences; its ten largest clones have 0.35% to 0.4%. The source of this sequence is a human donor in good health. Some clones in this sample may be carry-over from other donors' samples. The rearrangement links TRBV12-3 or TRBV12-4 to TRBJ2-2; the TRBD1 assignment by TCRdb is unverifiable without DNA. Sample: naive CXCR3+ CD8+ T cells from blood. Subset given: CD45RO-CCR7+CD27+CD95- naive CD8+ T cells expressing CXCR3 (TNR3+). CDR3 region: CASTLPGTDTGELFF.